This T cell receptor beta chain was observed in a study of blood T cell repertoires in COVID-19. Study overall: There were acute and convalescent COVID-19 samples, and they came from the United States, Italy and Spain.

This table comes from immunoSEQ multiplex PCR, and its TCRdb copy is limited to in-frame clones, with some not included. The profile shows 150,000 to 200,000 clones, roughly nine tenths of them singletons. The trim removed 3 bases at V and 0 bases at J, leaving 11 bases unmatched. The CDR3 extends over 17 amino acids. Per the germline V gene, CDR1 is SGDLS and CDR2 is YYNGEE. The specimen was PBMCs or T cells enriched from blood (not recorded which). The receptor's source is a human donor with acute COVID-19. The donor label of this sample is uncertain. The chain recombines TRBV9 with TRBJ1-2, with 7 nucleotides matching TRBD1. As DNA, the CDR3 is TGTGCCAGCAGCGGGTACGCCGGGACAGAAGCTAACTATGGCTACACCTTC. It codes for CASSGYAGTEANYGYTF.